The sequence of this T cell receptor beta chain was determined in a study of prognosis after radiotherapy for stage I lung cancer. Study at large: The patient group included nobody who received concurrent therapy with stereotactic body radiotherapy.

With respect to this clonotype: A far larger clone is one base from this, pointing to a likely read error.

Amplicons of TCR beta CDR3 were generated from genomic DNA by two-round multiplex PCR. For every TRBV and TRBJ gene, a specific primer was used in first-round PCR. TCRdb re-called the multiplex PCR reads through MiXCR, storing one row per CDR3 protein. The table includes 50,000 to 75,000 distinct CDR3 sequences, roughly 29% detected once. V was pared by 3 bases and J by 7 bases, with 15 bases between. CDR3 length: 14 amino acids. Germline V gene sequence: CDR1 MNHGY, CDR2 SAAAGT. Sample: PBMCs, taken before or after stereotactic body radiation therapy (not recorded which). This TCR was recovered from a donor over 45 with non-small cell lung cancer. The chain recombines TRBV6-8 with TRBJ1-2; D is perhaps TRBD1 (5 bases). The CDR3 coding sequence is TGTGCCAGCAGTTATGACAGTGGGCGCGGTGGCTACACCTTC. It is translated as CASSYDSGRGGYTF.